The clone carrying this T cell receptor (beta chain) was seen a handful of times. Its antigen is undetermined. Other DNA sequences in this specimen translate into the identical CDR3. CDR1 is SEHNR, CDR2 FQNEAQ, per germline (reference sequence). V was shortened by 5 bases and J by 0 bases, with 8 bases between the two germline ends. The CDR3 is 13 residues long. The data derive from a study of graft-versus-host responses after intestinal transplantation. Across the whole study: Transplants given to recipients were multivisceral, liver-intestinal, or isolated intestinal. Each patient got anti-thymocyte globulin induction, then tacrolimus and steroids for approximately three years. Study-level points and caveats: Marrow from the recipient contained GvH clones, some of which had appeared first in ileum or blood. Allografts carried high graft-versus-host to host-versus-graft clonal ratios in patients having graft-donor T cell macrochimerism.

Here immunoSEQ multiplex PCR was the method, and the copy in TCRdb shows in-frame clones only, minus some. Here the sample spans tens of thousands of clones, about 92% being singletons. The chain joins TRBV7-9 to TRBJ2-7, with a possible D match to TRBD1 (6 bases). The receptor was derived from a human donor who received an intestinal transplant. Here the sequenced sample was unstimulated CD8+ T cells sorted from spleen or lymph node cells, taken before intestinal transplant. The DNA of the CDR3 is TGTGCCAGCAGCCCGGACAGCTCCTACGAGCAGTACTTC. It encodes CASSPDSSYEQYF.